This T cell receptor (beta chain) was recorded in a study of Ad26.COV2.S vaccination and SARS-CoV-2 variants. Overall study context: The authors gave Ad26.COV2.S intramuscularly, either once or twice 56 days apart.

Study-wide points: Post-vaccination spike-specific CD8+ and CD4+ T cell responses reportedly had substantial breadth.

This clone showed up just once. What it binds is not known. Clones were read by immunoSEQ multiplex PCR, and TCRdb kept only the in-frame ones, dropping some. The top ten clones hold 2.5% to 3% of a sample with some 500,000 clones, 89% of them seen once. Treatment indicated: around 19 received Ad26.COV2.S at low or high dose, single or two shots; a few received placebo; per-sample allocation not given. On day 63 after the first injection, vaccine and placebo recipients gave samples. The origin of this receptor is a person aged 18-65 years who received the Ad26.COV2.S COVID-19 vaccine or a placebo. The source was peripheral blood, collected in a trial of Ad26.COV2.S vaccine versus placebo.

The CDR3 sequence is CASSEIVGNEKLFF. CDR3 DNA: TGTGCCAGCAGTGAAATAGTGGGTAATGAAAAACTGTTTTTT. V and J are TRBV2 and TRBJ1-4; D is undetermined. In germline, CDR1 is SNHLY, CDR2 FYNNEI. The CDR3 runs to 14 residues. The germline V and J ends were trimmed by 2 bases and 4 bases, with 8 bases remaining between them.